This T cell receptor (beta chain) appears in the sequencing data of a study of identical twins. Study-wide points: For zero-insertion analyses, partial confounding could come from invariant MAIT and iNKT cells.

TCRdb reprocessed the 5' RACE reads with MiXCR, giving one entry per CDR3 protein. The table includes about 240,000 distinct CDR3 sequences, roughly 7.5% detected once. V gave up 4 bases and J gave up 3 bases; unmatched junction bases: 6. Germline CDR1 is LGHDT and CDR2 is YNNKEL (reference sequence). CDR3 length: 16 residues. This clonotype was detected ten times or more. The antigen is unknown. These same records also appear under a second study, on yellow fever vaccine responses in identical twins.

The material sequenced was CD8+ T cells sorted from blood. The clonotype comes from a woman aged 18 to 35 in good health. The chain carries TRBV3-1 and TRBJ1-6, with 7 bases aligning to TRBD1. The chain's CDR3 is CASSPGWDSYNSPLHF. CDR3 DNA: TGTGCCAGCAGCCCGGGTTGGGACAGCTATAATTCACCCCTCCACTTT.